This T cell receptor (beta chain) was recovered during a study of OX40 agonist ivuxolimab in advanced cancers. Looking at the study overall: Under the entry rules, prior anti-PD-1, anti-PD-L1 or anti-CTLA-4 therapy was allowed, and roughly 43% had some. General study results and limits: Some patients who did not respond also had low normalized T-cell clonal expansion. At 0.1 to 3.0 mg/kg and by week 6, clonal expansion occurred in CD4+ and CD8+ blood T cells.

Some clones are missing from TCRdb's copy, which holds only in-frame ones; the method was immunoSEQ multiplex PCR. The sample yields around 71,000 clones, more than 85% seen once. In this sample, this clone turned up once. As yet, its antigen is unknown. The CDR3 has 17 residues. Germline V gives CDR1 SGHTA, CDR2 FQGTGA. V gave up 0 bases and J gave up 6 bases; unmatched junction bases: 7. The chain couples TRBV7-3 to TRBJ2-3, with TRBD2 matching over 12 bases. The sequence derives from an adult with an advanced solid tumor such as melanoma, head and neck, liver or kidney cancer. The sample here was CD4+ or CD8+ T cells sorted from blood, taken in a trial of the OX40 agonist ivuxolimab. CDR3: CASSLTGLAGGVDTQYF. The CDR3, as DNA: TGTGCCAGCAGCTTAACAGGGCTAGCGGGAGGGGTGGATACGCAGTATTTT.